This T cell receptor beta chain was identified during a study of cytomegalovirus exposure and HLA in healthy donors. Both 60 Vbeta primers and 13 Jbeta primers went into the PCR. Authors' analysis steps: The authors later counted about 80 million unique TCR beta chains, 9 million to 14 million of them shared. Sequencing was performed with immunoSEQ multiplex PCR; in TCRdb, only in-frame clones are kept and a portion is missing. Clone size and the V and J calls come from that table; the DNA yielded D and trimming. The sample shows around 200,000 clones, around three quarters of them seen only once. With respect to this clone: Its specificity is unknown.

Points from the study as a whole: Later analysis associated a missense DCLRE1C variant with TCR beta V- and J-gene trimming. Most of the TCR beta V segments (in an earlier analysis) were productive either about 87% or about 30% of the time.

The CDR3 is 14 residues long. V was cut by 2 bases and J by 2 bases, with 9 bases left in between. In germline, CDR1 is MDHEN, CDR2 SYDVKM. Input material: PBMCs. The J gene is TRBJ1-1, the V gene TRBV28; D gene uncertain. The receptor was isolated from a man aged 40-49 years in good health and CMV-seronegative. CDR3 DNA: TGTGCCAGCAGTTTAGCCCAGACAAACACTGAAGCTTTCTTT. This sequence encodes CASSLAQTNTEAFF. Supplemented by reference TRBV28 and TRBJ1-1, the full variable domain reads DVKVTQSSRYLVKRTGEKVFLECVQDMDHENMFWYRQDPGLGLRLIYFSYDVKMKEKGDIPEGYSVSREKKERFSLILESASTNQTSMYLCASSLAQTNTEAFFGQGTRLTVV.